These 10 T cell receptor beta chains share one sample of origin, sequenced in a study of blood T cell repertoires in COVID-19. TCRdb keeps only in-frame clones here, not all; method: immunoSEQ multiplex PCR. This sample has hundreds of thousands of clones, with roughly 90% found just once. Sequencing was performed on PBMCs or T cells enriched from blood (not recorded which). The receptor source for this set is a woman between 45 and 65 years old in a cohort exposed to, infected with or recovered from COVID-19 (not recorded which).

The chain uses TRBV18 and TRBJ1-6; TRBD1 might be the D (5 bases). The CDR3 is made up of 14 amino acids. The V end was cut by 1 base, the J end by 10 bases, with 11 bases between. Germline V gene data show CDR1 as KGHSH and CDR2 as LQKENI. The CDR3 reads CASSPRIGGSPLHF. In DNA, the CDR3 is TGTGCCAGCTCACCACGCATCGGGGGATCACCCCTCCACTTT. The variable domain in full, completed from reference TRBV18 and TRBJ1-6, reads NAGVMQNPRHLVRRRGQEARLRCSPMKGHSHVYWYRQLPEEGLKFMVYLQKENIIDESGMPKERFSAEFPKEGPSILRIQQVVRGDSAAYFCASSPRIGGSPLHFGNGTRLTVT.

V usage is TRBV18 and J usage is TRBJ1-5; perhaps TRBD1 as D (5 bases). Per germline, CDR1 KGHSH and CDR2 LQKENI. This CDR3 is 15 amino acids long. With 2 bases removed from V and 5 bases from J, the gap between germline ends came to 13 bases. The DNA for the CDR3 is TGTGCCAGCTCACCAATCCAGGGATCCGATCAGCCCCAGCATTTT. As protein: CASSPIQGSDQPQHF.

This sequence joins TRBV28 and TRBJ1-1; TRBD1 might be the D (5 bases). The CDR3 loop spans 15 amino acids. Per the germline V gene, CDR1 is MDHEN and CDR2 is SYDVKM. Trimming pared 5 bases from V and 0 bases from J, leaving 13 bases between. The CDR3: CASSPGDRLNTEAFF. The CDR3, as DNA: TGTGCCAGCAGTCCGGGGGACCGATTGAACACTGAAGCTTTCTTT.

Only a few counts were recorded for this clone. The sample carries other DNA sequences with the same CDR3. The chain uses TRBV7-2 and TRBJ1-5; 7 bases are shared with TRBD1. This CDR3 contains 16 residues. The V gene end was trimmed by 1 base and the J gene end by 0 bases; junction bases not matched to a gene: 3. Germline CDR1 reads SGHTA; CDR2 reads FQGNSA. CDR3 sequence: CASSLVGGYSNQPQHF. CDR3 DNA: TGTGCCAGCAGCTTAGTAGGGGGCTATAGCAATCAGCCCCAGCATTTT.

V is TRBV5-1 and J is TRBJ1-1; perhaps TRBD1 as D (6 bases). The CDR3 has 16 amino acids. CDR1 and CDR2 (germline): SGHRS, YFSETQ. V lost 4 bases and J lost 1, with 17 bases in between. CDR3 sequence (DNA): TGCGCCAGCAGCCCGTGGCAGGGGTCTTCGAACACTGAAGCTTTCTTT. Translating gives CASSPWQGSSNTEAFF. The full variable domain, rest sourced from reference TRBV5-1 and TRBJ1-1, is KAGVTQTPRYLIKTRGQQVTLSCSPISGHRSVSWYQQTPGQGLQFLFEYFSETQRNKGNFPGRFSGRQFSNSRSEMNVSTLELGDSALYLCASSPWQGSSNTEAFFGQGTRLTVV.

The chain is built from TRBV2 and TRBJ1-3; 11 bases align to TRBD1. Looked up from germline, CDR1 is SNHLY and CDR2 is FYNNEI. Germline trimming cut 6 bases from V and 2 bases from J; bases unmatched to any gene: 3. The CDR3 spans 15 residues. The CDR3 reads CASRGTGGAGNTIYF. The CDR3 bases are TGTGCCAGCAGAGGGACAGGGGGGGCTGGAAACACCATATATTTT.

The DNA for the CDR3 is TGTGCCAGCAGCCCACAATGGACTAGCGGGGGGAATGAGCAGTTCTTC. Protein: CASSPQWTSGGNEQFF. This chain links TRBV7-2 with TRBJ2-1; TRBD2 matches at 14 bases. This CDR3 has 16 residues. Losses at the gene ends were 5 bases for V and 7 bases for J; bases not matched to a gene: 7. CDR1 is SGHTA and CDR2 is FQGNSA in the germline V gene.

The chain links TRBV19 to TRBJ2-5; possibly TRBD2 for D (5 bases). V was cut by 6 bases and J by 5 bases, with 19 bases left in between. From germline, CDR1 is LNHDA and CDR2 SQIVND (reference sequence). CDR3 length: 15 residues. CDR3 nucleotide sequence: TGTGCCAGTAGACTGCGGGCCCTAGGTAGGGAGACCCAGTACTTC. Translation: CASRLRALGRETQYF.

This chain joins TRBV24-1 and TRBJ2-2; D may be TRBD1 (6 bases). The CDR3 sequence is 14 residues long. Germline lookup yields CDR1 KGHDR and CDR2 SFDVKD. V was pared by 2 bases and J by 6 bases, with 9 bases between. The CDR3 region is CATSDYRVPGELFF. For the CDR3, the DNA is TGTGCCACCAGTGATTACAGGGTTCCCGGGGAGCTGTTTTTT.

This clone showed up just a few times. The V gene is TRBV4-3, the J gene TRBJ2-2; D is unresolved. V lost 4 bases to trimming and J lost 8 bases, with 11 bases between them. Germline V lookup: CDR1 LGHNA, CDR2 YSLEER. The CDR3 has 13 residues. The CDR3 DNA sequence: TGCGCCAGCAGCCCCGCACTTCCGGGGGAGCTGTTTTTT. It specifies CASSPALPGELFF.